These 15 T cell receptor beta chains were all obtained from the same sample, sequenced in a study of T cells in Graves' hyperthyroidism and ophthalmopathy. Using RNA transcripts as the source, TCR beta CDR3 regions were amplified. The primer set for the first-round RT-PCR of the TCR CDR3 was HTBI. TCRdb re-called the multiplex PCR reads with MiXCR, one entry per CDR3 protein. Found here are roughly 500,000 distinct CDR3 sequences, about 46% of them singletons; the top ten hold about two fifths. Sequences were obtained from peripheral blood or thyroid tissue (not recorded which). These receptors were collected from an adult woman with Graves' disease, either hyperthyroidism or ophthalmopathy (not recorded which).

The V call is TRBV7-9, the J call TRBJ2-5; tentatively, D is TRBD1 (5 bases). The germline V and J ends were trimmed by 7 bases and 6 bases, with 18 bases remaining between them. CDR1 and CDR2 (germline): SEHNR, FQNEAQ (reference sequence). There are 14 residues in the CDR3. The CDR3 nucleotides read TGTGCCAGCACCGAAGCAGGGATCGTGCAGACCCAGTACTTC. The encoded protein is CASTEAGIVQTQYF.

The chain couples TRBV20-1 to TRBJ1-6; no firm D call. Trimming removed 0 bases from V and 7 bases from J, with 16 bases in between. The CDR3 totals 16 residues. CDR1 is DFQATT, CDR2 SNEGSKA, per germline (reference sequence). The CDR3 bases are TGCAGTGCTAGAGATCCGAACCCCAATTACAATTCACCCCTCCACTTT. Amino acid sequence: CSARDPNPNYNSPLHF.

The chain recombines TRBV7-2 with TRBJ1-2; possibly TRBD1 for D (6 bases). Germline V gives CDR1 SGHTA, CDR2 FQGNSA. Trimming removed 1 base at V and 6 bases at J, with 15 bases between. CDR3 length: 15 residues. The CDR3 nucleotides are TGTGCCAGCAGCTTAGTAGCTAACAGGGCTCATGGCTACACCTTC. This gives the protein CASSLVANRAHGYTF.

The genes are TRBV20-1 and TRBJ2-5; 9 bases match TRBD1. Germline V gene sequence: CDR1 DFQATT, CDR2 SNEGSKA (reference sequence). The CDR3 is 13 residues long. With V trimmed by 6 bases and J by 4 bases, 6 bases remained unmatched. CDR3 amino acids: CSAATGGGETQYF. CDR3 DNA sequence: TGCAGTGCGGCCACAGGGGGCGGAGAGACCCAGTACTTC.

Turning to this clonotype: A read error is likely, as this CDR3 ends without the conserved phenylalanine or tryptophan. The limits of the CDR3 on the DNA are not certain, so only TCRdb's listed CDR3 is given. This sequence joins TRBV7-9 and TRBJ2-5; the listed D gene, TRBD2, was not tested against the DNA. Counting both end residues, the CDR3 totals 8 amino acids. Looked up from germline, CDR1 is SEHNR and CDR2 is FQNEAQ (reference sequence). This CDR3 reads CASSHIAG.

There are a few counts of this clonotype. V and J are TRBV20-1 and TRBJ1-5; no definite D call. V was shortened by 7 bases and J by 2 bases, with 12 bases between the two germline ends. This CDR3 has 13 amino acids. Germline CDR1 DFQATT, CDR2 SNEGSKA (reference sequence). CDR3 coding DNA: TGCAGTGGGCAGACAACGGGCAATCAGCCCCAGCATTTT. It is translated as CSGQTTGNQPQHF.

The rearrangement joins TRBV7-6 to TRBJ2-3; 8 bases are shared with TRBD2. The CDR3 loop spans 17 amino acids. Germline loops: CDR1 SGHVS, CDR2 FNYEAQ. Trimming at V came to 1 base and at J to 2 bases, leaving 8 bases not matched to a gene. Here the CDR3 DNA reads TGTGCCAGCAGCTTAGATGATAGCGGGGCGAACACAGATACGCAGTATTTT. Translated, it gives CASSLDDSGANTDTQYF.

V gene TRBV29-1 combines with J gene TRBJ2-5; a weak D match, TRBD2 (7 bases). The CDR3 spans 14 residues. The germline V gene encodes CDR1 SQVTM and CDR2 ANQGSEA. V lost 6 bases, J lost 5 bases, and 19 bases lay in between. For the CDR3, the DNA is TGCAGCGTCGGACAGAACACCGGGAGGGAGACCCAGTACTTC. It is translated as CSVGQNTGRETQYF. Full variable domain (rest looked up from reference TRBV29-1 and TRBJ2-5): SAVISQKPSRDICQRGTSLTIQCQVDSQVTMMFWYRQQPGQSLTLIATANQGSEATYESGFVIDKFPISRPNLTFSTLTVSNMSPEDSSIYLCSVGQNTGRETQYFGPGTRLLVL.

The rearrangement uses TRBV10-3 and TRBJ1-5; the D is unclear. CDR1 is ENHRY and CDR2 is SYGVKD in the germline V gene. The CDR3 loop spans 13 amino acids. V gave up 10 bases and J gave up 7 bases, with 17 bases separating them. The CDR3 loop reads CATSLGLGQPQHF. The CDR3 region has the DNA TGTGCCACATCTTTGGGATTGGGGCAGCCCCAGCATTTT.

The V and J genes are TRBV10-3 and TRBJ2-5; TRBD2 matches at 8 bases. Losses at the gene ends were 5 bases for V and 4 bases for J; bases not matched to a gene: 9. CDR1 and CDR2 (germline): ENHRY, SYGVKD. This CDR3 is built from 15 residues. The DNA of the CDR3 is TGTGCCATCAGTCCAATCGGACGGGAGGGAGAGACCCAGTACTTC. This codes for CAISPIGREGETQYF.

This clonotype was observed many times. The gene calls are TRBV4-3 and TRBJ1-1; D is uncertain. This CDR3 comprises 15 residues. Germline values: CDR1 LGHNA, CDR2 YSLEER. The V and J ends lost 0 bases and 3 bases respectively, with 11 bases between them. The CDR3 protein is CASSQDPTADTEAFF. The CDR3 DNA reads TGCGCCAGCAGCCAAGATCCTACAGCCGACACTGAAGCTTTCTTT.

This clonotype has just one count. The V gene is TRBV6-6, the J gene TRBJ1-3, with TRBD1 as a possible D gene (5 bases). CDR1 is MNHNY, CDR2 SVGAGI, per germline (reference sequence). The V end was cut by 2 bases, the J end by 0 bases, with 8 bases between. CDR3 length: 15 amino acids. Here the CDR3 DNA reads TGTGCCAGCAGTTACGACAGTGTCTCTGGAAACACCATATATTTT. It encodes CASSYDSVSGNTIYF.

The chain couples TRBV10-3 to TRBJ2-6; D unresolved. The CDR3 extends over 16 amino acids. Germline V gene data show CDR1 as ENHRY and CDR2 as SYGVKD. V was shortened by 3 bases and J by 2 bases, with 11 bases between the two germline ends. As DNA, the CDR3 is TGTGCCATCAGTGAAGGGTATAAGGCTGGGGCCAACGTCCTGACTTTC. This encodes CAISEGYKAGANVLTF.

This chain links TRBV7-8 with TRBJ2-7; TRBD2 aligns across 7 bases. The CDR3 consists of 13 residues. In germline, CDR1 is SGHVS, CDR2 FQNEAQ. V lost 8 bases, J lost 7 bases, and 11 bases stayed unmatched. The CDR3 nucleotides are TGTGCCAGCTGCCCTCCCGGGGGGAGAGAGCAGTACTTC. It codes for CASCPPGGREQYF. The variable domain in full, with the rest retrieved from reference TRBV7-8 and TRBJ2-7, is GAGVSQSPRYKVAKRGQDVALRCDPISGHVSLFWYQQALGQGPEFLTYFQNEAQLDKSGLPSDRFFAERPEGSVSTLKIQRTQQEDSAVYLCASCPPGGREQYFGPGTRLTVT.

The V and J genes are TRBV7-9 and TRBJ1-4, with D perhaps TRBD1 (5 bases). The CDR3 is 17 residues long. V lost 5 bases and J lost 7, with 23 bases in between. Germline V gene sequence: CDR1 SEHNR, CDR2 FQNEAQ (reference sequence). CDR3 sequence: CASSPRTSGSRAEKLFF. For the CDR3, the DNA is TGTGCCAGCAGCCCAAGAACTTCAGGGAGCCGGGCTGAAAAACTGTTTTTT.